This entry lists 7 T cell receptor beta chains sequenced from one sample in a study of T cell responses to AZD1222 COVID-19 vaccine. Generated by immunoSEQ multiplex PCR, the TCRdb table keeps only in-frame clones and is missing some. The sample lists more than 75,000 clones, 85% to 90% seen once, with approximately 30% in the top ten. The source was peripheral blood, collected on day 0 of AZD1222 vaccination. The receptors derive from an adult in good health.

The chain couples TRBV23-1 to TRBJ1-2; D is unclear. TRBV23-1 is flagged as an ORF with uncertain function. The CDR3 has 12 amino acids. Trimming removed 0 bases from V and 7 bases from J, with 6 bases in between. CDR3 sequence (DNA): TGCGCCAGCAGTCAATCGAGGGTTGGCTACACCTTC. Translating it yields CASSQSRVGYTF.

CDR3 nucleotides: TGCGCCAGCAGCCAAGAAGGGGGAGGCGCGAACACCGGGGAGCTGTTTTTT. Translation: CASSQEGGGANTGELFF. This chain links TRBV4-3 with TRBJ2-2, with D possibly being TRBD1 or TRBD2 (6 bases each). The CDR3 length is 17 residues. Looked up from germline, CDR1 is LGHNA and CDR2 is YSLEER. Trimming pared 0 bases from V and 0 bases from J, leaving 11 bases between.

Comments on this clone: The junction departs from the called germline gene at one end, perhaps through a read error. This sequence joins TRBV20-1 and TRBJ1-5, with a tentative D call TRBD1 (6 bases). There are 15 residues in the CDR3. CDR1 and CDR2 (germline): DFQATT, SNEGSKA (reference sequence). The CDR3 region has the DNA TGCAGTGCTAGTGGAGTGCTGGGGGGCAACCAGCCCCAGCATTTT. Its translation: CSASGVLGGNQPQHF.

V and J are TRBV2 and TRBJ2-7; D not certain. The CDR3 is 16 residues long. Trimming shortened V by 2 bases and J by 0 bases, and 14 bases separated the two germline ends. Per the germline V gene, CDR1 is SNHLY and CDR2 is FYNNEI. CDR3 residues: CASSETGGLSSYEQYF. The CDR3 bases are TGTGCCAGCAGTGAAACGGGTGGATTAAGCTCCTACGAGCAGTACTTC.

The rearrangement links TRBV4-1 to TRBJ1-2; D might be TRBD1 (5 bases). The CDR3 is 13 amino acids. V gave up 3 bases and J gave up 8 bases, with 13 bases separating them. Per the germline V gene, CDR1 is MGHRA and CDR2 is YSYEKL. The DNA of the CDR3 is TGCGCCAGCAGCCAGGACGTCTGGGGCGGCTACACCTTC. Amino acid sequence: CASSQDVWGGYTF.

This chain connects TRBV11-1 to TRBJ2-1, with D uncertain. Trimming stripped 0 bases from V and 9 bases from J, with 6 bases between. CDR3 length: 12 amino acids. Germline CDR1 SGHAT, CDR2 FQDESV (reference sequence). CDR3 amino acids: CASSLAWAEQFF. The CDR3 nucleotides are TGTGCCAGCAGCTTAGCGTGGGCTGAGCAGTTCTTC.

The chain's CDR3 is CASTSRGGGEQYF. The CDR3 DNA follows: TGTGCCAGCACCTCGAGGGGGGGCGGCGAGCAGTACTTC. This chain connects TRBV7-2 to TRBJ2-7, with D possibly being TRBD2 (7 bases). Germline CDR1 is SGHTA and CDR2 is FQGNSA. The ends were cut back, 7 bases at V and 6 bases at J, with 16 bases in the middle. The CDR3 extends over 13 amino acids.